This T cell receptor beta chain was profiled in a study of T cell repertoires in ileal Crohn's disease. Clones were sequenced by immunoSEQ multiplex PCR, and TCRdb holds only the in-frame ones, with some missing. The sample consists of about 3,900 clones, roughly 78% of them appearing once. This CDR3 comprises 15 residues. With 7 bases clipped from V and 5 bases from J, the junction kept 7 bases outside the gene matches. CDR1 and CDR2 from the germline V gene are MNHNS and SASEGT. The time point: neoterminal ileum biopsy at postoperative endoscopy, about 6 months after surgery. The sequence came from an adult with Crohn's disease. Sequencing was done on a sample of ileal tissue. The chain employs TRBV6-1 and TRBJ2-1; TRBD2 agrees at 11 bases. CDR3 in DNA: TGTGCCAGCAACAGACTAGCGGGGTATGACAATGAGCAGTTCTTC. Translation gives CASNRLAGYDNEQFF.